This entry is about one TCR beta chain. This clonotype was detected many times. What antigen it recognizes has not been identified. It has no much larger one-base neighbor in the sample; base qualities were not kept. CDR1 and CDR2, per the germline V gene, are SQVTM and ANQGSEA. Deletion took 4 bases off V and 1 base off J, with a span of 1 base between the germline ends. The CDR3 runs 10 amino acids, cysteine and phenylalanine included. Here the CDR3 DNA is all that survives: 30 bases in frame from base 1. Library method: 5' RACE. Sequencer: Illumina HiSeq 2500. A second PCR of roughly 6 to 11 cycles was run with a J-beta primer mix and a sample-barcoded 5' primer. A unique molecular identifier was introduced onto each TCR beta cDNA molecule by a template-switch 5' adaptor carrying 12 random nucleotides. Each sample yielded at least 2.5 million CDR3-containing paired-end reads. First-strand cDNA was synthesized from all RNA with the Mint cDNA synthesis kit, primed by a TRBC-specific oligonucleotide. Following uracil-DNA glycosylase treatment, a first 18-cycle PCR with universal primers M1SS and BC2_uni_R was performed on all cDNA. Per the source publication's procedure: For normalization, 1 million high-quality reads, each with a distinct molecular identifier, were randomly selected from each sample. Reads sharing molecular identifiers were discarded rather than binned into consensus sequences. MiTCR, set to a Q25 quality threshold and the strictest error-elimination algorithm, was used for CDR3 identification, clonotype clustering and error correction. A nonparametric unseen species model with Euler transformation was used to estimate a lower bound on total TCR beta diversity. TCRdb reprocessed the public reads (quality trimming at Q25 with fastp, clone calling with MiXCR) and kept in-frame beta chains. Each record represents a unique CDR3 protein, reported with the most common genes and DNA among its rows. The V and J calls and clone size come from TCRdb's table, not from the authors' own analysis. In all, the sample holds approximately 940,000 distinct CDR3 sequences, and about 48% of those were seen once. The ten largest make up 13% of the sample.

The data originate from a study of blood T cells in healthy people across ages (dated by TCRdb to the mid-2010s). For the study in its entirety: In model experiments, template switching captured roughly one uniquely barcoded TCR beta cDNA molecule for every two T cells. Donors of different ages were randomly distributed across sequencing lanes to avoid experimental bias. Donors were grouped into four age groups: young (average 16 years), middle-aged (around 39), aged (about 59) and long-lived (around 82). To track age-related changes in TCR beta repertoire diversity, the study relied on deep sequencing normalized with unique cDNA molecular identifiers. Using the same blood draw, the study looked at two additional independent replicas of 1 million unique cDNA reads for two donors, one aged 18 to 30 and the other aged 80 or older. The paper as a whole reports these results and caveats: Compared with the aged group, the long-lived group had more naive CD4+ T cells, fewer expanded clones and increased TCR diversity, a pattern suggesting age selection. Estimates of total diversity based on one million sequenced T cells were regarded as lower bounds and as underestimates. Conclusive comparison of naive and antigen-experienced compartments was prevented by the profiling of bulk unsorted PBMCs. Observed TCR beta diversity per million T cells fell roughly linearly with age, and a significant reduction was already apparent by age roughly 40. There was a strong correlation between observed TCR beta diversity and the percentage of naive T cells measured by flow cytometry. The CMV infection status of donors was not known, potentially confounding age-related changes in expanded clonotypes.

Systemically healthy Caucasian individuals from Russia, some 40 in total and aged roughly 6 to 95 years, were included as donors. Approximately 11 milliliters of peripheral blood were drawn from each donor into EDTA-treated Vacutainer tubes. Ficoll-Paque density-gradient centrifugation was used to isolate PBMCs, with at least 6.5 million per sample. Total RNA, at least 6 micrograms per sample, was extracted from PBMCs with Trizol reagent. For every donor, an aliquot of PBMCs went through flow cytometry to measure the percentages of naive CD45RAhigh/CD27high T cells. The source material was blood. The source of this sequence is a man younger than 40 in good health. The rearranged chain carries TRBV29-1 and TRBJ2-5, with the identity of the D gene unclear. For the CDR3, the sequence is CSVGQETQYF. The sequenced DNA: TGCAGCGTTGGCCAAGAGACCCAGTACTTC.